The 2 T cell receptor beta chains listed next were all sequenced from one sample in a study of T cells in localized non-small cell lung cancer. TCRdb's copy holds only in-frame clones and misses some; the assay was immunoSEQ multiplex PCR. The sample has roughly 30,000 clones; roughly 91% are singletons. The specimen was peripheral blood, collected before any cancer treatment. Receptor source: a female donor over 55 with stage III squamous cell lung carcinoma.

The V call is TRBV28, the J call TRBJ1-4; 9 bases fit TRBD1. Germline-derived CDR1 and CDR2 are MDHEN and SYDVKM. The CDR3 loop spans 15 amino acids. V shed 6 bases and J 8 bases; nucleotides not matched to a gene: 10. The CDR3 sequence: CASRQPTGGEEKLFF. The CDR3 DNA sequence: TGTGCCAGCAGACAACCGACAGGGGGTGAAGAAAAACTGTTTTTT.

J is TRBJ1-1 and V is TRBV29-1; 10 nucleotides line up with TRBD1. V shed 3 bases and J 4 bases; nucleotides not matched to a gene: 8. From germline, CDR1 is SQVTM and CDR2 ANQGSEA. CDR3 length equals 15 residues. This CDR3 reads CSVEVGQGVGTEAFF. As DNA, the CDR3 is TGCAGCGTTGAGGTTGGACAGGGGGTCGGCACTGAAGCTTTCTTT.